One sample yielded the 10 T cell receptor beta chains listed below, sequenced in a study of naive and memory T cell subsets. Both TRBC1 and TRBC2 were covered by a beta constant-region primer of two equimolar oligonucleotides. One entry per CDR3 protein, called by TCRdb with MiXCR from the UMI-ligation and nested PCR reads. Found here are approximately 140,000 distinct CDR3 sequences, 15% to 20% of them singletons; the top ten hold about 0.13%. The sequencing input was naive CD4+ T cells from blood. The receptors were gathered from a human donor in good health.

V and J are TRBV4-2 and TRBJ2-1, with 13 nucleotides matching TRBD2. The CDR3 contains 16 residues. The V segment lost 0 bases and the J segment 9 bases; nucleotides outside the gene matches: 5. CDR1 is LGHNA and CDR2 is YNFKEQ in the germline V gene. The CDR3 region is CASSQEGLAGEGEQFF. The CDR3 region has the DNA TGTGCCAGCAGCCAAGAAGGACTAGCGGGAGAGGGTGAGCAGTTCTTC.

The CDR3 region is CASTKRWRESPGELFF. DNA for the CDR3: TGCGCCAGCACAAAAAGGTGGCGGGAGTCACCCGGGGAGCTGTTTTTT. V and J are TRBV5-1 and TRBJ2-2; 7 bases are shared with TRBD2. Germline CDR1 SGHRS, CDR2 YFSETQ. This CDR3 region has 16 residues. Trimming took 6 bases from V and 6 from J; bases not matched to a gene: 14.

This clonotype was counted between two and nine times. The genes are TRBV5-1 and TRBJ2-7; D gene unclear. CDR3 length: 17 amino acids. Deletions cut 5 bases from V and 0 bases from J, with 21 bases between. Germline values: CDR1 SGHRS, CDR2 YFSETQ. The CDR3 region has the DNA TGCGCCAGCAGGCAAGAGCTCTGGAGCGATAGCTCCTACGAGCAGTACTTC. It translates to CASRQELWSDSSYEQYF.

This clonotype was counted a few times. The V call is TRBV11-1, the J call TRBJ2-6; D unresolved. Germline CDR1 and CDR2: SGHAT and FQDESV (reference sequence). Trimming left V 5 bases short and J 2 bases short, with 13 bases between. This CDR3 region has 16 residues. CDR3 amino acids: CASSKGLGTGANVLTF. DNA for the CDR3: TGTGCCAGCAGCAAAGGCCTGGGAACTGGGGCCAACGTCCTGACTTTC. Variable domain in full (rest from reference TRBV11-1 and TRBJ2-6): EAEVAQSPRYKITEKSQAVAFWCDPISGHATLYWYRQILGQGPELLVQFQDESVVDDSQLPKDRFSAERLKGVDSTLKIQPAELGDSAMYLCASSKGLGTGANVLTFGAGSRLTVL.

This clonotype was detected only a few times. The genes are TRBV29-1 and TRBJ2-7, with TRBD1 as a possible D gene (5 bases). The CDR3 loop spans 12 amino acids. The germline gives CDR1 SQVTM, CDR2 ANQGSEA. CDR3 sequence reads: CSVTDSLYEQYF. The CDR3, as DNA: TGCAGTGTTACCGACAGTCTCTACGAGCAGTACTTC.

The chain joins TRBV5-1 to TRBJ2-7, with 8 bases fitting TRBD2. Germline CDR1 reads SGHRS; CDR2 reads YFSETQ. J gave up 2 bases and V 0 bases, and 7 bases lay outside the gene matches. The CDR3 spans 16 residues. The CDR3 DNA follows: TGCGCCAGCAGCTTGGGGTCTAGCGGGTTCACCTACGAGCAGTACTTC. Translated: CASSLGSSGFTYEQYF.

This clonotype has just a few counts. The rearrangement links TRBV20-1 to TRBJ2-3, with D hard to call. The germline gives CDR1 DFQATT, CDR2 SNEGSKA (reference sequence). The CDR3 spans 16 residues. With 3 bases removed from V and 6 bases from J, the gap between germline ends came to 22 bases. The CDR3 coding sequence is TGCAGTGCTAGGGGATCGACGTTGCCACGTGGGGATACGCAGTATTTT. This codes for CSARGSTLPRGDTQYF.

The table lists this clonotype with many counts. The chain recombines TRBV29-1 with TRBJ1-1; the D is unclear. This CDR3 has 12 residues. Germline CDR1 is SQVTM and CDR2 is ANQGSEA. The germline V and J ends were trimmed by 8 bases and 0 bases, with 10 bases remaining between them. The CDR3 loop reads CSFSRLNTEAFF. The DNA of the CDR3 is TGCAGCTTCTCCAGACTGAACACTGAAGCTTTCTTT.

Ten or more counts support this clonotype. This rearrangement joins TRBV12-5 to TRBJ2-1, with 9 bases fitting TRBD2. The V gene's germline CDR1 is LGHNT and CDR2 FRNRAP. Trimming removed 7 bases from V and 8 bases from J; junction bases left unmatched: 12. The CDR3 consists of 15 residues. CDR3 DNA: TGTGCTAGTGCTCGGGTCGTAGCGGGAGTGGATGAGCAGTTCTTC. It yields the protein CASARVVAGVDEQFF.

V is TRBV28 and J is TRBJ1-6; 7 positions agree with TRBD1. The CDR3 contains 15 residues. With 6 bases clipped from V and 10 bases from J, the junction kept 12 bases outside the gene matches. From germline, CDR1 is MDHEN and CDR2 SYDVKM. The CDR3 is CASRTGDSGGSPLHF. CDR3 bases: TGTGCCAGCAGAACAGGGGACTCCGGAGGATCACCCCTCCACTTT.